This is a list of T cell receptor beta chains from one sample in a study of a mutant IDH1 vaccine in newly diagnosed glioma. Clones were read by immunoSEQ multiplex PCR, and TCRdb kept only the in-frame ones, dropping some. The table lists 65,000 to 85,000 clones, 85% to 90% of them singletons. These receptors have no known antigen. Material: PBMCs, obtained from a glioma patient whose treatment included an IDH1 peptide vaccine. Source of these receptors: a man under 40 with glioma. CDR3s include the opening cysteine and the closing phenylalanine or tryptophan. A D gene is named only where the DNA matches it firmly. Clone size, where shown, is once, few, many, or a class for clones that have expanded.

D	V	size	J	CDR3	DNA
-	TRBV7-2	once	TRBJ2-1	CASSNDGRKAGLDEQFF	TGTGCCAGCAGCAATGACGGGCGGAAGGCGGGGTTGGATGAGCAGTTCTTC
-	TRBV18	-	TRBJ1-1	CASSPPGSAEAFF	TGTGCCAGCTCACCACCAGGCTCCGCGGAAGCTTTCTTT
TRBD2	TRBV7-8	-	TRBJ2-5	CASSKGLAGGPGETQYF	TGTGCCAGCAGCAAGGGACTAGCGGGAGGGCCTGGGGAGACCCAGTACTTC
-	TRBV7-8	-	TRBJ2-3	CASRKEGRTDTQYF	TGTGCCAGCAGGAAGGAGGGGAGAACAGATACGCAGTATTTT
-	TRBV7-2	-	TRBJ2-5	CASSFIQGRWEGETQYF	TGTGCCAGCAGCTTTATTCAAGGCAGGTGGGAAGGGGAGACCCAGTACTTC
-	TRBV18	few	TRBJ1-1	CASSQGAREPEAFF	TGTGCCAGCTCACAAGGGGCGAGGGAACCTGAAGCTTTCTTT
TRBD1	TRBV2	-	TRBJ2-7	CASNRGNLSYEQYF	TGTGCCAGCAACAGGGGGAACCTCTCCTACGAGCAGTACTTC
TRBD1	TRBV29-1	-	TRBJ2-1	CSARDRVNNEQFF	TGCAGCGCCCGGGACAGGGTCAACAATGAGCAGTTCTTC
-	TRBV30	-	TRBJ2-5	CAWSPGLPPETQYF	TGTGCCTGGAGTCCGGGACTGCCACCAGAGACCCAGTACTTC
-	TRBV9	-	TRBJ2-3	CASSVELTVGGDTQYF	TGTGCCAGCAGCGTAGAATTAACAGTGGGTGGAGATACGCAGTATTTT
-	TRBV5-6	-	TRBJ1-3	CASRNSLGPGAPGNTIYF	TGTGCCAGCAGGAACAGCTTAGGACCTGGGGCGCCGGGAAACACCATATATTTT
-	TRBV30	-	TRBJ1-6	CAWSTGGNSPLHF	TGTGCCTGGAGCACAGGTGGCAATTCACCCCTCCACTTT
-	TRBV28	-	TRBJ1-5	CASSFVARGNQPQHF	TGTGCCAGCAGTTTCGTTGCCAGGGGAAATCAGCCCCAGCATTTT
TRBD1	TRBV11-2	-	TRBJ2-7	CASRLGQGVLEQYF	TGTGCCAGCAGGCTGGGACAGGGGGTTCTCGAGCAGTACTTC
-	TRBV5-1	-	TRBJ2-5	CASSLSGISAETQYF	TGCGCCAGCAGCTTGTCGGGAATCTCGGCGGAGACCCAGTACTTC
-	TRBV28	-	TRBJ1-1	CASVTQGVTEAFF	TGTGCCAGCGTTACGCAGGGAGTCACTGAAGCTTTCTTT
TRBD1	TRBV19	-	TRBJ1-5	CASSIETGIHQPQHF	TGTGCCAGTAGTATTGAGACAGGGATTCATCAGCCCCAGCATTTT
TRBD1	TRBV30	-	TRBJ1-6	CAWSGQGVSPLHF	TGTGCCTGGAGTGGACAGGGTGTTTCACCCCTCCACTTT
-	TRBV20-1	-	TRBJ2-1	CSAREISKQFF	TGCAGTGCTAGAGAAATTAGCAAGCAGTTCTTC
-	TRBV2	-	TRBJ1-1	CASRAGLSTEAFF	TGTGCCAGCAGGGCAGGGTTATCCACTGAAGCTTTCTTT
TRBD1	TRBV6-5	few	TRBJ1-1	CASRRTGSTEAFF	TGTGCCAGCCGTCGGACAGGGTCCACTGAAGCTTTCTTT
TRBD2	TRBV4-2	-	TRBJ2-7	CASSTLAGYNPYEQYF	TGTGCCAGCAGCACCCTAGCGGGGTACAATCCCTACGAGCAGTACTTC
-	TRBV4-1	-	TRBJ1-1	CASSQDVRNTEAFF	TGCGCCAGCAGCCAAGATGTGAGGAACACTGAAGCTTTCTTT
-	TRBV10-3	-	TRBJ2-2	CAISEGQATMTYTGELFF	TGTGCCATCAGTGAAGGTCAGGCCACCATGACCTACACCGGGGAGCTGTTTTTT
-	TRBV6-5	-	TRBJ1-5	CASSLPGYSNQPQHF	TGTGCCAGCAGTTTACCAGGGTATAGCAATCAGCCCCAGCATTTT
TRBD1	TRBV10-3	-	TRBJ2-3	CAISYTTGVGSTDTQYF	TGTGCCATCAGTTATACTACAGGGGTGGGGAGCACAGATACGCAGTATTTT
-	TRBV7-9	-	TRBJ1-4	CASSLQGSTEKLFF	TGTGCCAGCAGCTTGCAGGGCAGCACTGAAAAACTGTTTTTT
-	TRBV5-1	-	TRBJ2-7	CASSLEGRGSYEQYF	TGCGCCAGCAGCTTGGAAGGCAGGGGTAGCTACGAGCAGTACTTC
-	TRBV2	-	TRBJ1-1	CARESNTEAFF	TGTGCCAGGGAGTCGAACACTGAAGCTTTCTTT
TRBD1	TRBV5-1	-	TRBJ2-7	CASSRRGSYYEQYF	TGCGCCAGCAGTCGCAGGGGGAGTTACTACGAGCAGTACTTC
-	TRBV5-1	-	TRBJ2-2	CASSLVRTGELFF	TGCGCCAGCAGCTTGGTTCGAACCGGGGAGCTGTTTTTT
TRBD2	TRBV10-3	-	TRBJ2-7	CAIRRRTSGGSYEQYF	TGTGCCATCAGAAGGAGAACTAGCGGAGGGAGTTACGAGCAGTACTTC
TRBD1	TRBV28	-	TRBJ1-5	CASRRMDRDNQPQHF	TGTGCCAGCAGACGGATGGACAGGGACAATCAGCCCCAGCATTTT
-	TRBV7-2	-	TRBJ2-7	CASRATASNSYEQYF	TGTGCCAGCAGGGCGACAGCTTCTAACTCCTACGAGCAGTACTTC
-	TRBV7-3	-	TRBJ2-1	CASSRFRDEQFF	TGTGCCAGCTCCCGATTCAGGGATGAGCAGTTCTTC
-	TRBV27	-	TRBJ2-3	CASRSGGSDTQYF	TGTGCCAGCAGGAGCGGTGGGTCAGATACGCAGTATTTT
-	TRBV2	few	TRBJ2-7	CASSEGQAFVGYEQYF	TGTGCCAGCAGTGAAGGGCAGGCCTTTGTTGGGTACGAGCAGTACTTC
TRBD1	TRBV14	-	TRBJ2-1	CASSPRDRAYNEQFF	TGTGCCAGCAGCCCCCGGGACAGGGCCTACAATGAGCAGTTCTTC
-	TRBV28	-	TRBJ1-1	CASSLGNTEAFF	TGTGCCAGCAGCTTAGGGAACACTGAAGCTTTCTTT
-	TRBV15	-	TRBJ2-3	CATSRVFETTDTQYF	TGTGCCACCAGCAGAGTTTTCGAGACCACAGATACGCAGTATTTT
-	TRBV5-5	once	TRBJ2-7	CASTLGGNLDEQYF	TGTGCCAGCACATTAGGAGGGAATCTTGACGAGCAGTACTTC
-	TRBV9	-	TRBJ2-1	CASSVQTGGDEQFF	TGTGCCAGCAGCGTACAAACGGGGGGCGATGAGCAGTTCTTC
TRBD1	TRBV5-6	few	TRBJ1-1	CASSLDRETEAFF	TGTGCCAGCAGCCTAGACAGGGAGACTGAAGCTTTCTTT
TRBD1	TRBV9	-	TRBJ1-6	CASSVAVGGQGDSPLHF	TGTGCCAGCAGCGTAGCGGTGGGGGGACAGGGGGATTCACCCCTCCACTTT
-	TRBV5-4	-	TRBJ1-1	CASSPMGGRTEAFF	TGTGCCAGCAGCCCTATGGGGGGAAGAACTGAAGCTTTCTTT
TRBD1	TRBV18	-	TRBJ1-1	CASSPRDRLNTEAFF	TGTGCCAGCTCACCCCGGGACAGGCTGAACACTGAAGCTTTCTTT
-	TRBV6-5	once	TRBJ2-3	CASSYTGRPGDTQYF	TGTGCCAGCAGTTACACGGGGAGGCCGGGAGATACGCAGTATTTT
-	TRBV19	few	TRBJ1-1	CASSSWVRGPNTEAFF	TGTGCCAGTAGTTCCTGGGTGCGGGGGCCGAACACTGAAGCTTTCTTT